This TCR beta chain was identified during a study of blood T cells in healthy people across ages. The CDR3 is made up of 14 amino acids. Germline V CDR1 and CDR2: MNHNS, SASEGT. Sample-barcoded 5' priming and a J-beta primer mix drove a second PCR of about 6 to 12 cycles. A 12-random-nucleotide template-switch adaptor tagged each cDNA molecule. TCRdb recomputed calls from the 5' RACE reads with MiXCR, one row per CDR3 protein. Found here are about 780,000 distinct CDR3 sequences, 25% to 30% of them singletons; the top ten hold about 2.9%. The study drew donors from healthy Caucasian individuals in Russia aged about 6 to 95. The sample was also reused in another study, on T cells of mothers and their children. As that study records: In this cohort, donors were a few healthy Caucasian mothers plus their six children.

The sequence derives from a boy between 5 and 17 years old in good health. The sample comprised blood. The chain is built from TRBV6-1 and TRBJ2-5, with TRBD1 matching 11 bases. TRBJ2-1 matches the DNA end more closely, so the J call is doubtful. The CDR3 protein is CATLGTGGYNEQFF. The CDR3 DNA reads as TGTGCCACCCTTGGGACAGGGGGATACAATGAGCAGTTCTTC.